This TCR beta chain was found in a study of shared clonotypes between healthy human individuals. Study-wide points: It was observed that roughly 5% of naive CD4 clonotypes were shared across several donors.

Remarks on this clone: What it binds is not known.

Memory CD4+ cells were the fraction left after CD45RA+ naive selection. Here immunoSEQ multiplex PCR was the method, and the copy in TCRdb shows in-frame clones only, minus some. The sample contains over a million clones, over 95% of which appear only once. The sequencing input was naive CD4+ T cells sorted from blood. Sample subset: CD45RA+ positively selected. This TCR derives from a man aged 30-40 years in good health.

CDR3 in amino acids: CASSTSRWGGSNQPQHF. DNA of the CDR3: TGTGCCAGCAGCACCAGTCGATGGGGGGGGAGCAATCAGCCCCAGCATTTT. This sequence joins TRBV11-2 and TRBJ1-5, with D tentatively TRBD1 (5 bases). V was shortened by 5 bases and J by 1 base, with 18 bases between the two germline ends. CDR1 is SGHAT, CDR2 FQNNGV, per germline. The CDR3 is 17 amino acids.